These 3 T cell receptor beta chains were sequenced from one sample in a study of T cell repertoires in cytomegalovirus infection. TCRdb re-called the reads with MiXCR, one entry per CDR3 protein. The repertoire includes about 180,000 distinct CDR3 sequences, around 15% of them detected once, and more than 20% sits in the top ten. Sequenced: PBMCs. These receptors came from a human donor in good health (CMV status not recorded). Some clones in this sample may be carry-over from other donors' samples.

This clonotype was counted ten times or more. The chain couples TRBV6-6 to TRBJ1-1; D not certain. CDR3 length equals 15 residues. Germline loops: CDR1 MNHNY, CDR2 SVGAGI (reference sequence). V lost 5 bases to trimming and J lost 0 bases, with 13 bases between them. The CDR3 here is CASSPSETLNTEAFF. CDR3 coding DNA: TGTGCCAGCAGTCCCTCCGAGACGTTGAACACTGAAGCTTTCTTT.

The V gene is TRBV20-1, the J gene TRBJ2-3; 9 positions agree with TRBD2. V trimming: 7 bases; J trimming: 1 base; junction bases outside the gene matches: 0. Germline assignment: CDR1 DFQATT and CDR2 SNEGSKA (reference sequence). The CDR3 loop spans 12 amino acids. CDR3 sequence reads: CSGLAGTDTQYF. CDR3 bases: TGCAGTGGACTAGCGGGCACAGATACGCAGTATTTT.

This clonotype was observed a handful of times. The rearrangement joins TRBV20-1 to TRBJ2-3; 11 nucleotides align to TRBD1. Germline V CDR1 and CDR2: DFQATT, SNEGSKA (reference sequence). The CDR3 length is 16 residues. The V and J ends lost 2 bases and 5 bases, in that order; junction bases with no gene match: 9. The CDR3 protein is CSARWPGQGVVDTQYF. Here the CDR3 DNA reads TGCAGTGCTAGATGGCCGGGACAGGGGGTTGTAGATACGCAGTATTTT.